The rows below give T cell receptor beta chains drawn from one sample of a study of T cell responses to AZD1222 COVID-19 vaccine. The data were produced by immunoSEQ multiplex PCR, yet TCRdb's version contains in-frame clones alone and is incomplete. The table records 90,000 to 150,000 clones, 80% to 90% of them present only once. Here the sequenced sample was peripheral blood, taken on day 0 of AZD1222 vaccination. These receptor sequences come from an adult in good health. CDR3s include the opening cysteine and the closing phenylalanine or tryptophan. The D gene is left open where the match is weak. Clone size is stated in some rows and not others, as once, few, many or a class when expanded.

>TRBV27|NA|NA|TRBJ1-2
TGTGCCAGCAGGACCGCTGACGGGCGCGACTATGGCTACACCTTC
CASRTADGRDYGYTF
>TRBV18|NA|NA|TRBJ2-4
TGTGCCAGCTCACCCCCACCACGGATAGCCAAAAACATTCAGTACTTC
CASSPPPRIAKNIQYF
>TRBV27|NA|NA|TRBJ2-5
TGTGCCAGCAGACTCGGGACAAGGTACCAAGAGACCCAGTACTTC
CASRLGTRYQETQYF
>TRBV19|NA|NA|TRBJ1-5
TGTGCCAGTAGTATAGGCAGGGAATGGAGCAATCAGCCCCAGCATTTT
CASSIGREWSNQPQHF
>TRBV7-9|TRBD1|NA|TRBJ1-2
TGTGCCAGCAGCTCCGTGACAGGGAACTATGGCTACACCTTC
CASSSVTGNYGYTF
>TRBV29-1|NA|once|TRBJ1-5
TGCAGCGTTGGAGTCTGGGGCAATCAGCCCCAGCATTTT
CSVGVWGNQPQHF
>TRBV5-1|TRBD2|NA|TRBJ2-2
TGCGCCAGCAGCGGGGGACTAGGCTCAAAGAACACCGGGGAGCTGTTTTTT
CASSGGLGSKNTGELFF
>TRBV10-3|NA|few|TRBJ1-6
TGTGCCATCAGTGAGTTTGCAGCGGGCCAATATGGTTCACCCCTCCACTTT
CAISEFAAGQYGSPLHF
>TRBV5-1|NA|NA|TRBJ1-2
TGCGCCAGCCGACAAACCGACAGAGGTGGCTACACCTTC
CASRQTDRGGYTF
>TRBV5-5|TRBD1|NA|TRBJ1-3
TGTGCCAGCAGCTGGGGACAGCACTCTGGAAACACCATATATTTT
CASSWGQHSGNTIYF
>TRBV28|NA|NA|TRBJ2-7
TGTGCCAGCAGTTTTCGGGACCCCTACGAGCAGTACTTC
CASSFRDPYEQYF
>TRBV24-1|NA|NA|TRBJ1-1
TGTGCCACCAGAGGAGGGGGGTTGGATTTCTTT
CATRGGGLDFF
>TRBV10-2|NA|NA|TRBJ1-1
TGCGCCAGCAGTGAGCCCCCTTTTTTT
CASSEPPFF
>TRBV29-1|NA|NA|TRBJ1-1
TGCAGCGTTGTACCCTCGGGCGTCATGAACACTGAAGCTTTCTTT
CSVVPSGVMNTEAFF
>TRBV11-3|NA|NA|TRBJ2-2
TGTGCCAGCAGCTTAGAGACGTACACCGGGGAGCTGTTTTTT
CASSLETYTGELFF
>TRBV27|TRBD1|NA|TRBJ1-4
TGTGCCAGCAGTTTAAGAAGACAGGGGGTGAATGAAAAACTGTTTTTT
CASSLRRQGVNEKLFF
>TRBV5-1|NA|NA|TRBJ1-2
TGCGCCAGCAGCCTATTGGACAGTTTGTATGGCTACACCTTC
CASSLLDSLYGYTF
>TRBV7-3|NA|NA|TRBJ2-2
TGTGCCAGCAGCCTACGTCGCGACACCGGGGAGCTGTTTTTT
CASSLRRDTGELFF
>TRBV7-2|NA|NA|TRBJ1-1
TGTGCCAGCAGCTTCTTACAGGGGAACACTGAAGCTTTCTTT
CASSFLQGNTEAFF
>TRBV7-2|NA|NA|TRBJ2-3
TGTGCCAGCAGCAACCAAGTCGGCGATACGCAGTATTTT
CASSNQVGDTQYF
>TRBV28|TRBD1|NA|TRBJ2-7
TGTGCCAGCAGTCATACCGGGACAGGGGCCTACGAGCAGTACTTC
CASSHTGTGAYEQYF
>TRBV6-6|TRBD1|NA|TRBJ1-1
TGTGCCAGCAATCTGGGACAGGGGTACACTGAAGCTTTCTTT
CASNLGQGYTEAFF
>TRBV11-2|TRBD1|NA|TRBJ2-1
TGTGCCAGCAGCCTACCGGGGACAGGGGGCCTTGAGCAGTTCTTC
CASSLPGTGGLEQFF
>TRBV5-6|NA|few|TRBJ1-6
TGTGCCAGCAGCTTGCCAGGATCTAATTCACCCCTCCACTTT
CASSLPGSNSPLHF
>TRBV6-1|NA|NA|TRBJ2-7
TGTGCCAGCAGTGAAGCGTGGGACAAAACCTACGAGCAGTACTTC
CASSEAWDKTYEQYF
>TRBV27|TRBD1|NA|TRBJ1-2
TGTGCCAGCAGTTTATTGTGGGACAGGCGTTATGGCTACACCTTC
CASSLLWDRRYGYTF